What follows is one TCR beta chain and its context. Its cognate antigen is unknown. Peripheral blood and lesional scalp punch biopsies came from alopecia areata patients. cDNA reverse transcribed from extracted RNA served as the sequencing template. Profiled with immunoSEQ multiplex PCR; TCRdb holds only in-frame clones, not every one. The profile shows about 110,000 clones, 45% to 60% of them singletons. The data originate from a study of CD8+ T cells in alopecia areata. Study findings and constraints: Sequenced scalp T cells also include alphabeta T cells resident in normal skin. It was lesional scalp, especially alopecia totalis/universalis, that showed higher clonality than normal scalp.

Germline assignment: CDR1 MNHEY and CDR2 SMNVEV (reference sequence). This CDR3 region has 15 residues. With 3 bases clipped from V and 8 bases from J, the junction kept 9 bases outside the gene matches. The rearrangement uses TRBV27 and TRBJ2-1; TRBD2 matches 8 bases. Sequenced: NKG2D-low CD8+ T cells sorted from blood. This receptor was obtained from a human donor with alopecia areata. CDR3 loop: CASSFGASGFDEQFF. Written as DNA, the CDR3 is TGTGCCAGCAGTTTCGGAGCTAGCGGGTTCGATGAGCAGTTCTTC.